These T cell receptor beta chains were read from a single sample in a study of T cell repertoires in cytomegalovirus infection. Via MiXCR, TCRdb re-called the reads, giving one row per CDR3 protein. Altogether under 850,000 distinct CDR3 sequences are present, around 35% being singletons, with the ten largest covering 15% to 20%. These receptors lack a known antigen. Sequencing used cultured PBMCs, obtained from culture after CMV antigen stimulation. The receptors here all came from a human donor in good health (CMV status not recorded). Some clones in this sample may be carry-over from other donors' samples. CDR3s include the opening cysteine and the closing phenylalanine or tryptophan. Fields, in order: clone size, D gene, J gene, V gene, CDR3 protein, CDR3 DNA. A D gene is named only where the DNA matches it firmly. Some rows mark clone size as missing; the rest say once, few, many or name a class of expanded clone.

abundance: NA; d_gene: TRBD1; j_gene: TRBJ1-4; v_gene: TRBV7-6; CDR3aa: CASSLTGGKEKLFF; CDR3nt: TGTGCCAGCAGCCTGACAGGGGGTAAAGAAAAACTGTTTTTT
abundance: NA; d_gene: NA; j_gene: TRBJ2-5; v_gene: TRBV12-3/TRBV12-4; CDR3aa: CASSLDQARAQETQYF; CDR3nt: TGTGCCAGCAGTTTAGATCAAGCTCGGGCCCAAGAGACCCAGTACTTC
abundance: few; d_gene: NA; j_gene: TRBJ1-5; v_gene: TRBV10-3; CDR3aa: CAISGTANQPQHF; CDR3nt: TGTGCCATCAGTGGGACAGCTAATCAGCCCCAGCATTTT
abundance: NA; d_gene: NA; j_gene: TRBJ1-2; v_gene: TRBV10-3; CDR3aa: CAIRSKDGFYGYTF; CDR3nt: TGTGCCATCAGGTCAAAGGATGGATTCTATGGCTACACCTTC
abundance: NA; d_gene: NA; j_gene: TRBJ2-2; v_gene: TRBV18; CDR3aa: CASSPFDSLGELFF; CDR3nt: TGTGCCAGCTCACCATTTGACAGCCTAGGGGAGCTGTTTTTT
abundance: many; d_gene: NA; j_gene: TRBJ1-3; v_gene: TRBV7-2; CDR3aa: CASSLGARNTIYF; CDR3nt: TGTGCCAGCAGCTTGGGAGCACGAAACACCATATATTTT
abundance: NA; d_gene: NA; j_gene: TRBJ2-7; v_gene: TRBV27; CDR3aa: CASSFNVGTSYEQYF; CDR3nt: TGTGCCAGCAGTTTTAATGTAGGAACCTCCTACGAGCAGTACTTC
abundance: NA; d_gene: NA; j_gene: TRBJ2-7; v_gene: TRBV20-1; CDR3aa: CSARDLGASSYEQYF; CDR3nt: TGCAGTGCTAGAGATCTAGGGGCTAGCTCCTACGAGCAGTACTTC
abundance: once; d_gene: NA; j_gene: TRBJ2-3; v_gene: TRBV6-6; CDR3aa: CASSYSKDSGTQYF; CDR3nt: TGTGCCAGCAGTTACTCGAAGGATAGCGGTACGCAGTATTTT
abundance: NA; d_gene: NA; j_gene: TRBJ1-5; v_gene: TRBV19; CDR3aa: CASSGDGFRPQHF; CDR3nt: TGTGCCAGTAGTGGTGACGGGTTTAGGCCCCAGCATTTT
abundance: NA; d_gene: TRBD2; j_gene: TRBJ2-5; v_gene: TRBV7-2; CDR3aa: CASSLEDLAGMGETQYF; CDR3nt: TGTGCCAGCAGCTTAGAGGACCTAGCGGGGATGGGAGAGACCCAGTACTTC
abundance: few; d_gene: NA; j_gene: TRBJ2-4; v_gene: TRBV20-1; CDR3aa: CSALLPSGKNIQYF; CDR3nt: TGCAGTGCTCTCCTCCCTAGTGGGAAAAACATTCAGTACTTC
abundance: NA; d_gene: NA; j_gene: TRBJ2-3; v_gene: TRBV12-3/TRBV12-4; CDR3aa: CASRWTGTDTQYF; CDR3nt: TGTGCCAGCAGATGGACAGGCACAGATACGCAGTATTTT
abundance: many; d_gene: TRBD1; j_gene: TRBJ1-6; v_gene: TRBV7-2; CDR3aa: CASETGNHSPLHF; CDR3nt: TGTGCCAGCGAGACAGGGAATCATTCACCCCTCCACTTT
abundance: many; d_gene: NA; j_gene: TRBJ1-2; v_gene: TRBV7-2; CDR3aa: CASSPGQLGNYGYTF; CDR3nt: TGTGCCAGCAGCCCCGGACAGCTCGGCAACTATGGCTACACCTTC
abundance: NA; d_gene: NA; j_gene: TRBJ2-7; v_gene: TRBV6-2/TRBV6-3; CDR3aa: CASSYPPRDTYEQYF; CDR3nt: TGTGCCAGCAGTTACCCCCCTCGGGACACCTACGAGCAGTACTTC
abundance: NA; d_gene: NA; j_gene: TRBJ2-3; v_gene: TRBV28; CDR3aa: CASSNLTPDTQYF; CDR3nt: TGTGCCAGCAGTAACCTGACCCCAGATACGCAGTATTTT
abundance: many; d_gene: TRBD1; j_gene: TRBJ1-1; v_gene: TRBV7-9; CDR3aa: CASSSQTGMAFF; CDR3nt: TGTGCCAGCAGCTCTCAGACAGGGATGGCTTTCTTT
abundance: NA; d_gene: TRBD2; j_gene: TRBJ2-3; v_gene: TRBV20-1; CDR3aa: CSARSPFGGFTDTQYF; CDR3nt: TGCAGTGCTAGGTCCCCCTTCGGGGGGTTCACAGATACGCAGTATTTT
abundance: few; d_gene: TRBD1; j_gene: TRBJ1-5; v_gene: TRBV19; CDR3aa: CASSGTGGQPQHF; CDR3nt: TGTGCCAGTAGTGGGACAGGGGGTCAGCCCCAGCATTTT
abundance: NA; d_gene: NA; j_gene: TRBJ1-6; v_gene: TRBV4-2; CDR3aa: CASSTTGIDSPLHF; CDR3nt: TGTGCCAGCAGTACGACCGGGATCGATTCACCCCTCCACTTT
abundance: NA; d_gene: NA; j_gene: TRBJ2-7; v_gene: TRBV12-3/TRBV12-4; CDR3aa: CASTQGDTTYEQYF; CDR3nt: TGTGCCAGCACACAAGGGGACACCACCTACGAGCAGTACTTC
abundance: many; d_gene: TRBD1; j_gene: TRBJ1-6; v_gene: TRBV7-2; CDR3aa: CASSLTLRGLTYNSPLHF; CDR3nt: TGTGCCAGCAGCTTGACTCTCAGGGGGCTCACCTATAATTCACCCCTCCACTTT
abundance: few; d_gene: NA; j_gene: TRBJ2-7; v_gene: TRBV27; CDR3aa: CARVPEDEQYF; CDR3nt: TGTGCCAGGGTCCCTGAAGACGAGCAGTACTTC
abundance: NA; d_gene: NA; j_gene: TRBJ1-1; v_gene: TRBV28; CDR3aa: CASSFLLAGATEAFF; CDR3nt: TGTGCCAGCAGTTTCTTATTGGCAGGGGCAACTGAAGCTTTCTTT
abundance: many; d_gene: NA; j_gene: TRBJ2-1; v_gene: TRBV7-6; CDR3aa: CASSLGRGVGYNEQFF; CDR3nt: TGTGCCAGCAGCTTAGGTCGGGGAGTAGGATACAATGAGCAGTTCTTC
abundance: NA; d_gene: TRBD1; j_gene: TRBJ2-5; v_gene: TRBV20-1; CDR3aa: CSSPRTGQETQYF; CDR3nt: TGCAGTTCTCCACGGACAGGTCAAGAGACCCAGTACTTC
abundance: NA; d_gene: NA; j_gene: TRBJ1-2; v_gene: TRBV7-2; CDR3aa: CASSFMGNGYGYTF; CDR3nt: TGTGCCAGCAGCTTTATGGGGAATGGCTATGGCTACACCTTC
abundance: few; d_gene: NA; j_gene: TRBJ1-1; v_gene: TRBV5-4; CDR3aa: CASSLTGRFTEAFF; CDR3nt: TGTGCCAGCAGCTTGACAGGGCGGTTCACTGAAGCTTTCTTT
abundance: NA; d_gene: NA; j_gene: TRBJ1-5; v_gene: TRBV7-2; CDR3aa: CASSPDGINQPQHF; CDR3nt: TGTGCCAGCAGCCCAGACGGGATAAATCAGCCCCAGCATTTT
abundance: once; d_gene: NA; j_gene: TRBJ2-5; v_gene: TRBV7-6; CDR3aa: CASSLEPAGVRETQYF; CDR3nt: TGTGCCAGCAGCTTAGAGCCAGCCGGAGTGCGAGAGACCCAGTACTTC
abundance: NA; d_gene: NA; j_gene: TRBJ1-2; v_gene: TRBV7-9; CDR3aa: CASSHNFPIYGYTF; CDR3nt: TGTGCCAGCAGCCATAATTTCCCCATTTACGGCTACACCTTC
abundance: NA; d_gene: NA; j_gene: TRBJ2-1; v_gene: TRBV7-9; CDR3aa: CASSPRGGGRINEQFF; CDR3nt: TGTGCCAGCAGCCCGCGAGGGGGCGGGAGGATTAATGAGCAGTTCTTC
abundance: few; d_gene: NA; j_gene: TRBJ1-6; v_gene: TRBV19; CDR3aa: CASSRSVDDNSPLHF; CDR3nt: TGTGCCAGTAGTAGGTCAGTCGACGATAATTCACCCCTCCACTTT